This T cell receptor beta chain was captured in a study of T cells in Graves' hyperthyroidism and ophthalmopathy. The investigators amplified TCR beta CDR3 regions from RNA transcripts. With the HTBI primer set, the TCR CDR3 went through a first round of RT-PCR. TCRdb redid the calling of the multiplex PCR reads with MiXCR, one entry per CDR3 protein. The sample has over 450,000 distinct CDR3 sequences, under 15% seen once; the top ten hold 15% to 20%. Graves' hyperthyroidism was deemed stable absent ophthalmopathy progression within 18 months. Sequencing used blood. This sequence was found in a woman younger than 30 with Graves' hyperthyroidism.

CDR3 in amino acids: CASSDRQGFTDTQYF. CDR3 DNA sequence: TGTGCCAGCAGTGACCGACAGGGATTCACAGATACGCAGTATTTT. The V gene is TRBV2, the J gene TRBJ2-3; 7 positions match TRBD1. V lost 3 bases, J lost 2 bases, and 5 bases stayed unmatched. CDR1 and CDR2 from the germline V gene are SNHLY and FYNNEI. CDR3 length: 15 amino acids.